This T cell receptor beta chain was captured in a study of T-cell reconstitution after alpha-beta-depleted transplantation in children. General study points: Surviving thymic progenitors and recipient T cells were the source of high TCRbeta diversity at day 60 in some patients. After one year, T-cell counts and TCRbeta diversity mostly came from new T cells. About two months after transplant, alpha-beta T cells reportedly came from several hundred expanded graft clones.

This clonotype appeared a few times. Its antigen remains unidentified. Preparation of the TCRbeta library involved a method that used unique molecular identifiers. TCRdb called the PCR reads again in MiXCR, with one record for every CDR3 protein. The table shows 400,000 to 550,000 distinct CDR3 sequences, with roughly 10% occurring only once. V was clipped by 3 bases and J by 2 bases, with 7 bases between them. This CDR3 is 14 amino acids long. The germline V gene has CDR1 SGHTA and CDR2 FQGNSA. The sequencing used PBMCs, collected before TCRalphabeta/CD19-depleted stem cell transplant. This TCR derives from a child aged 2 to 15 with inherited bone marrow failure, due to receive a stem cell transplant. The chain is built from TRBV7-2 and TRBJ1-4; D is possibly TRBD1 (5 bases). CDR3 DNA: TGTGCCAGCAGCTTGGGGGTGACTAATGAAAAACTGTTTTTT. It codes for CASSLGVTNEKLFF.